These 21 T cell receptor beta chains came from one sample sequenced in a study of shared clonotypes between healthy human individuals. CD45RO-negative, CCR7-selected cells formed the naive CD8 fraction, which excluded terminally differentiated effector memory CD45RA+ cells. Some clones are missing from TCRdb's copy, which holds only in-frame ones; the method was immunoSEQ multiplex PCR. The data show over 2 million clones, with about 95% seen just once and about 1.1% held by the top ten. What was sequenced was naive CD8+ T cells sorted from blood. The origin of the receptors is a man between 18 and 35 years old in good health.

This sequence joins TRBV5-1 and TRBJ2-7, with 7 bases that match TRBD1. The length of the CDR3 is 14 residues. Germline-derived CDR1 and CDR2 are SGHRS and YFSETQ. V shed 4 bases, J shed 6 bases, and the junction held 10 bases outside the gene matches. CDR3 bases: TGCGCCAGCAGCCGTACAGGGGCATTGGTCGAGCAGTACTTC. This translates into CASSRTGALVEQYF.

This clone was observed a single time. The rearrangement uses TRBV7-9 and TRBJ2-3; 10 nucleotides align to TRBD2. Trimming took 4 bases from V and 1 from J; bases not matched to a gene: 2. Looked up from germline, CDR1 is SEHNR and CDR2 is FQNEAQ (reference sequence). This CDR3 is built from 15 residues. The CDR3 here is CASSSLAGGTDTQYF. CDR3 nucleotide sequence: TGTGCCAGCAGCTCGCTAGCGGGGGGCACAGATACGCAGTATTTT.

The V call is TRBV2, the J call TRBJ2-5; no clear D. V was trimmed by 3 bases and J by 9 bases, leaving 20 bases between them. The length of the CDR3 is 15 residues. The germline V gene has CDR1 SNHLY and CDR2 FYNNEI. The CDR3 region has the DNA TGTGCCAGCAGTGACCCAGACATCGTTGGGTGTGCCCAGTACTTC. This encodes CASSDPDIVGCAQYF.

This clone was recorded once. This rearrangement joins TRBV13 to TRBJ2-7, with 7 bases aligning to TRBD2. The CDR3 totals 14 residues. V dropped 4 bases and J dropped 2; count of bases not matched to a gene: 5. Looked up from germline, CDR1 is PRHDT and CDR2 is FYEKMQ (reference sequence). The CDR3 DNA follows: TGTGCCAGCAGCTCGTCTAGCGGACCCTACGAGCAGTACTTC. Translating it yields CASSSSSGPYEQYF.

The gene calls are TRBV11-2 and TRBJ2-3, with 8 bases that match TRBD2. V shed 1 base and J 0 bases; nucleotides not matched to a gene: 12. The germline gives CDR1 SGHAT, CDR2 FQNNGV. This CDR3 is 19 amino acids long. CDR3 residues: CASSLGATGGALSTDTQYF. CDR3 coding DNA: TGTGCCAGCAGCTTAGGGGCCACGGGGGGGGCCCTCAGCACAGATACGCAGTATTTT.

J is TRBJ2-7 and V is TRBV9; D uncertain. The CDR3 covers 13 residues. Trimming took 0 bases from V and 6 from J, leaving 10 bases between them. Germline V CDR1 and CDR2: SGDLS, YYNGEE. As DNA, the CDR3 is TGTGCCAGCAGCGTAGACGTCGCTTTCGAGCAGTACTTC. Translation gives CASSVDVAFEQYF.

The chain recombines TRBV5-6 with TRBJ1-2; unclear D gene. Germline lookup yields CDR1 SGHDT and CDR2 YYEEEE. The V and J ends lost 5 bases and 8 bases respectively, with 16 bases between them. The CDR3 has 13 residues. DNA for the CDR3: TGTGCCAGCAGTCCCGGGCTTGGAGGCGGCTACACCTTC. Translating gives CASSPGLGGGYTF. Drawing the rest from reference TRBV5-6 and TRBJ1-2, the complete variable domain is DAGVTQSPTHLIKTRGQQVTLRCSPKSGHDTVSWYQQALGQGPQFIFQYYEEEERQRGNFPDRFSGHQFPNYSSELNVNALLLGDSALYLCASSPGLGGGYTFGSGTRLTVV.

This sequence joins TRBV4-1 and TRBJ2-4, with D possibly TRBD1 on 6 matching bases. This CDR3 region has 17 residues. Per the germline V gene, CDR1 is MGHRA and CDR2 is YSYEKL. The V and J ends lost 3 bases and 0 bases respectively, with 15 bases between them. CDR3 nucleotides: TGCGCCAGCAGCCATCAAACAGGGATACTAGCCAAAAACATTCAGTACTTC. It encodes CASSHQTGILAKNIQYF.

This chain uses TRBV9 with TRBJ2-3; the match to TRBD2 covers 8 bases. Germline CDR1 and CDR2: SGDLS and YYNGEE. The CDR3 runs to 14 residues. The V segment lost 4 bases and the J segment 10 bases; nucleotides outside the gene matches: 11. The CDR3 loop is CASSLSGADEAQYF. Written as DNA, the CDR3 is TGTGCCAGCAGCCTTAGCGGGGCAGATGAAGCGCAGTATTTT.

The CDR3 here is CASSEHSTGGTSEAFF. CDR3 DNA: TGTGCCAGCAGTGAACATTCTACAGGGGGCACATCTGAAGCTTTCTTT. This chain uses TRBV13 with TRBJ1-1; TRBD1 agrees at 9 bases. V was pared by 6 bases and J by 6 bases, with 14 bases of the junction left unmatched. This CDR3 has 16 amino acids. Germline CDR1 reads PRHDT; CDR2 reads FYEKMQ (reference sequence).

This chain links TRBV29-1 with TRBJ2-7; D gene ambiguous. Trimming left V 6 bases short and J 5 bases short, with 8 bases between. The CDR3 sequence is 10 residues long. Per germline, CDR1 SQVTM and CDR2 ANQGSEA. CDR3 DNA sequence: TGCAGCGTAGGGAAGGACGAGCAGTACTTC. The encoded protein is CSVGKDEQYF.

The CDR3 sequence is CASSRRDSLVDTQYF. Written as DNA, the CDR3 is TGCGCCAGCAGTCGGAGGGACAGCCTCGTAGATACGCAGTATTTT. This chain connects TRBV4-1 to TRBJ2-3; the D gene is possibly TRBD1 (7 bases). The CDR3 contains 15 residues. Per the germline V gene, CDR1 is MGHRA and CDR2 is YSYEKL. The V and J ends lost 6 bases and 5 bases respectively, with 18 bases between them.

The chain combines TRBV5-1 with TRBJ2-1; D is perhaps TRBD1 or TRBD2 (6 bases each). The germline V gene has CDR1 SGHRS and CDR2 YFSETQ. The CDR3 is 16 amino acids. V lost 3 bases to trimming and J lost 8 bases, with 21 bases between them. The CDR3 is CASSSSVVAEGDEQFF. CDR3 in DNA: TGCGCCAGCAGCTCCTCTGTGGTAGCGGAGGGGGATGAGCAGTTCTTC. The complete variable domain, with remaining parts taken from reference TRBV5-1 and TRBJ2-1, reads KAGVTQTPRYLIKTRGQQVTLSCSPISGHRSVSWYQQTPGQGLQFLFEYFSETQRNKGNFPGRFSGRQFSNSRSEMNVSTLELGDSALYLCASSSSVVAEGDEQFFGPGTRLTVL.

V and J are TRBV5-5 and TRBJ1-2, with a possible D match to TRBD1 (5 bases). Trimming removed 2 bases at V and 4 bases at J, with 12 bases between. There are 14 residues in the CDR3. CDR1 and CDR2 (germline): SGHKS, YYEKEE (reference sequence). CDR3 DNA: TGTGCCAGCAGCTTTGAGGGGTCTTCCTATGGCTACACCTTC. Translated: CASSFEGSSYGYTF. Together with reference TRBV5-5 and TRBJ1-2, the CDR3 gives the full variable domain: DAGVTQSPTHLIKTRGQQVTLRCSPISGHKSVSWYQQVLGQGPQFIFQYYEKEERGRGNFPDRFSARQFPNYSSELNVNALLLGDSALYLCASSFEGSSYGYTFGSGTRLTVV.

The DNA of the CDR3 is TGCGCCAGCAGTGAACAATCGCGCACAGGCAATCAGCCCCAGCATTTT. Its translation is CASSEQSRTGNQPQHF. The J gene is TRBJ1-5, the V gene TRBV10-1; D gene ambiguous. The germline V gene has CDR1 WNHNN and CDR2 SYGVQD (reference sequence). The CDR3 is made up of 16 amino acids. V gave up 3 bases and J gave up 2 bases, with 14 bases separating them.

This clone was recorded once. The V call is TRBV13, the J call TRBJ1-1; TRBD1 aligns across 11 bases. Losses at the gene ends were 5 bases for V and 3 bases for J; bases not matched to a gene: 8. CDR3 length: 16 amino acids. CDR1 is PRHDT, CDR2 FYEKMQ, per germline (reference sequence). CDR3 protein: CASSRGTGGLDTEAFF. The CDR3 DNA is TGTGCCAGCAGCCGCGGGACAGGGGGTCTGGACACTGAAGCTTTCTTT.

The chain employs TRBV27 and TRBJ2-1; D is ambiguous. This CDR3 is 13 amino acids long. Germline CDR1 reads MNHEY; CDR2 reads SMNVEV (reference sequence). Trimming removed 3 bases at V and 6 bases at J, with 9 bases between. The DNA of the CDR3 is TGTGCCAGCAGTTTGGAGTGGAGCAATGAGCAGTTCTTC. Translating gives CASSLEWSNEQFF.

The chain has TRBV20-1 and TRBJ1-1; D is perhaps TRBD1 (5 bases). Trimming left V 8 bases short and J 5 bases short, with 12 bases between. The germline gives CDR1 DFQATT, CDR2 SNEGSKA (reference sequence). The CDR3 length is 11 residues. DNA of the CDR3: TGCAGTCTAGGGGTTCGAACTGAAGCTTTCTTT. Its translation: CSLGVRTEAFF.

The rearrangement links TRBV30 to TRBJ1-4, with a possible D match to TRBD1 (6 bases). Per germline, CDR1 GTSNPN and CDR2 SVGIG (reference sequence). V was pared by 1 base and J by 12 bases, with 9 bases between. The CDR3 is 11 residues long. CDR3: CAWSEEGELFF. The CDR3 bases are TGTGCCTGGAGTGAGGAGGGGGAACTGTTTTTT.

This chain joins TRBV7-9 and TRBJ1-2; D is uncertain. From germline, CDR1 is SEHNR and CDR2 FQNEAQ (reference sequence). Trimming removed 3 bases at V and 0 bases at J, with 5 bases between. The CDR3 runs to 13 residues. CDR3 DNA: TGTGCCAGCAGCTTTAGGGCTAACTATGGCTACACCTTC. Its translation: CASSFRANYGYTF. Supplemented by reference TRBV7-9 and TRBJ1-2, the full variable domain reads DTGVSQNPRHKITKRGQNVTFRCDPISEHNRLYWYRQTLGQGPEFLTYFQNEAQLEKSRLLSDRFSAERPKGSFSTLEIQRTEQGDSAMYLCASSFRANYGYTFGSGTRLTVV.

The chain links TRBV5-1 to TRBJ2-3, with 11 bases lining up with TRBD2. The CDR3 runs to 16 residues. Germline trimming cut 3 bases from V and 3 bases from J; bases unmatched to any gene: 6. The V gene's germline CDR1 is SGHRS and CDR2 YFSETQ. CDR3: CASSSRLAGQTDTQYF. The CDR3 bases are TGCGCCAGCAGCTCGCGACTAGCGGGACAGACAGATACGCAGTATTTT. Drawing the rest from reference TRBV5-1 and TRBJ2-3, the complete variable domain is KAGVTQTPRYLIKTRGQQVTLSCSPISGHRSVSWYQQTPGQGLQFLFEYFSETQRNKGNFPGRFSGRQFSNSRSEMNVSTLELGDSALYLCASSSRLAGQTDTQYFGPGTRLTVL.